The 20 T cell receptor beta chains in this list originate from one sample, sequenced in a study of cytomegalovirus exposure and HLA in healthy donors. The PCR employed 60 Vbeta primers together with 13 Jbeta primers. Clones were sequenced by immunoSEQ multiplex PCR, and TCRdb holds only the in-frame ones, with some missing. This table has roughly 180,000 clones, around 85% appearing once. The sequencing input was PBMCs. These receptors were taken from a boy between 2 and 15 years old in good health and CMV-seronegative.

The genes are TRBV6-6 and TRBJ2-2; no firm D call. Germline loops: CDR1 MNHNY, CDR2 SVGAGI (reference sequence). V was trimmed by 4 bases and J by 1 base, leaving 13 bases between them. There are 16 residues in the CDR3. CDR3 sequence (DNA): TGTGCCAGCAGTTTCACCTTTATGAGGAACACCGGGGAGCTGTTTTTT. It specifies CASSFTFMRNTGELFF.

This clone was seen only a few times. This chain connects TRBV9 to TRBJ1-5; no firm D call. From germline, CDR1 is SGDLS and CDR2 YYNGEE. This CDR3 is built from 16 residues. The V end was cut by 2 bases, the J end by 3 bases, with 15 bases between. CDR3 in amino acids: CASSVTCQAVNQPQHF. The DNA for the CDR3 is TGTGCCAGCAGCGTCACCTGCCAGGCCGTCAATCAGCCCCAGCATTTT.

This chain links TRBV4-2 with TRBJ2-3; the D is unclear. Germline-derived CDR1 and CDR2 are LGHNA and YNFKEQ. The CDR3 consists of 16 residues. V was clipped by 0 bases and J by 1 base, with 11 bases between them. In DNA form, the CDR3 reads TGTGCCAGCAGCCAAGACGGAACGGAGCGCACAGATACGCAGTATTTT. Protein sequence: CASSQDGTERTDTQYF.

The V and J genes are TRBV18 and TRBJ2-3, with TRBD2 as a possible D gene (5 bases). Germline assignment: CDR1 KGHSH and CDR2 LQKENI. CDR3 length: 15 residues. V lost 6 bases and J lost 4, with 17 bases in between. In nucleotides, the CDR3 is TGTGCCAGCTCCCGAACCACGGGGTTCGCAGATACGCAGTATTTT. It yields the protein CASSRTTGFADTQYF.

The genes are TRBV7-8 and TRBJ2-3; 8 nucleotides line up with TRBD1. The germline V gene has CDR1 SGHVS and CDR2 FQNEAQ. Trimming cost V 4 bases and J 4 bases; bases outside gene matches: 13. This CDR3 contains 17 residues. The CDR3 DNA is TGTGCCAGCAGCTCCTACAGGGGGGCCTTAAGGGCAGATACGCAGTATTTT. Its translation: CASSSYRGALRADTQYF.

This clone was found a few times. This sequence joins TRBV15 and TRBJ1-5; a weak D match, TRBD1 (6 bases). Germline CDR1 reads LNHNV; CDR2 reads YYDKDF (reference sequence). This CDR3 comprises 14 residues. V dropped 6 bases and J dropped 0 bases, with 9 bases sitting between them. This CDR3 is CATSTGYSNQPQHF. For the CDR3, the DNA is TGTGCCACCAGTACAGGGTATAGCAATCAGCCCCAGCATTTT.

This clone has a handful of counts. The J gene is TRBJ2-5, the V gene TRBV5-1; 12 nucleotides line up with TRBD2. This CDR3 is 15 amino acids long. Trimming cost V 0 bases and J 5 bases; bases outside gene matches: 2. In germline, CDR1 is SGHRS, CDR2 YFSETQ. CDR3 DNA sequence: TGCGCCAGCAGCTTGGGACTAGCGGGAGTGGAGACCCAGTACTTC. This gives the protein CASSLGLAGVETQYF.

The J gene is TRBJ2-1, the V gene TRBV7-3, with 7 bases fitting TRBD2. Trimming cost V 1 base and J 0 bases; bases outside gene matches: 3. CDR3 length equals 16 residues. Per the germline V gene, CDR1 is SGHTA and CDR2 is FQGTGA. Written as DNA, the CDR3 is TGTGCCAGCAGCTTAAACCGCGGGAGCTCCTACAATGAGCAGTTCTTC. As protein: CASSLNRGSSYNEQFF.

For the CDR3, the DNA is TGTGCCAGCAGTGACACAGCGGCTAGCACAGATACGCAGTATTTT. Its translation is CASSDTAASTDTQYF. The gene calls are TRBV6-4 and TRBJ2-3, with a tentative D call TRBD2 (5 bases). Looked up from germline, CDR1 is MRHNA and CDR2 is SNTAGT. This CDR3 region has 15 residues. Trimming removed 2 bases from V and 0 bases from J, with 9 bases in between.

This chain joins TRBV28 and TRBJ1-3; D is ambiguous. Germline V gene lookup returns CDR1 MDHEN and CDR2 SYDVKM. The CDR3 sequence is 14 residues long. Trimming left V 5 bases short and J 8 bases short, with 16 bases between. CDR3 nucleotides: TGTGCCAGCAGTGGGGTGGCGGGGATGGACACCATATATTTT. Amino acids: CASSGVAGMDTIYF.

The chain employs TRBV11-2 and TRBJ2-3; D remains unclear. The V end lost 6 bases, the J end lost 4 bases, and 23 bases lay between the germline ends. The CDR3 contains 17 residues. Per germline, CDR1 SGHAT and CDR2 FQNNGV. The CDR3 reads CASRKEPRERPSDTQYF. CDR3 DNA: TGTGCCAGCAGGAAAGAGCCCCGCGAACGTCCGTCAGATACGCAGTATTTT.

This clone was recorded a few times. The chain combines TRBV5-4 with TRBJ1-3, with D perhaps matching TRBD1 (6 bases). This CDR3 has 18 residues. Germline V gene sequence: CDR1 SGHNT, CDR2 YYREEE (reference sequence). Deletions cut 4 bases from V and 0 bases from J, with 20 bases between. As DNA, the CDR3 is TGTGCCAGCAGCCGCAGGGTGACAGGCGCCTACTCTGGAAACACCATATATTTT. Translation gives CASSRRVTGAYSGNTIYF.

The rearrangement joins TRBV11-2 to TRBJ1-3; the D gene is possibly TRBD1 (5 bases). CDR3 length: 14 residues. With 2 bases removed from V and 4 bases from J, the gap between germline ends came to 9 bases. CDR1 SGHAT and CDR2 FQNNGV come from the germline V gene. For the CDR3, the DNA is TGTGCCAGCAGCTTATCAGGGCGCGGAAACACCATATATTTT. It yields the protein CASSLSGRGNTIYF. The variable domain in full, completed from reference TRBV11-2 and TRBJ1-3, reads EAGVAQSPRYKIIEKRQSVAFWCNPISGHATLYWYQQILGQGPKLLIQFQNNGVVDDSQLPKDRFSAERLKGVDSTLKIQPAKLEDSAVYLCASSLSGRGNTIYFGEGSWLTVV.

The chain employs TRBV30 and TRBJ2-2; 9 bases map to TRBD1. The CDR3 contains 20 residues. The V and J ends lost 2 bases and 5 bases, in that order; junction bases with no gene match: 21. CDR1 and CDR2 from the germline V gene are GTSNPN and SVGIG (reference sequence). CDR3 nucleotide sequence: TGTGCCTGGAGTCGAAAAAAATCAAGCGACAGGGGGATTTGGACCGGGGAGCTGTTTTTT. Translated, it gives CAWSRKKSSDRGIWTGELFF.

The chain recombines TRBV10-3 with TRBJ2-1, with D possibly TRBD2 on 5 matching bases. CDR1 is ENHRY and CDR2 is SYGVKD in the germline V gene. Trimming stripped 0 bases from V and 9 bases from J, with 15 bases between. The CDR3 totals 15 residues. CDR3 coding DNA: TGTGCCATCAGTGAGTCGACTCTTGGGAGCGGTGAGCAGTTCTTC. Protein sequence: CAISESTLGSGEQFF.

The chain carries TRBV9 and TRBJ1-2, with D perhaps matching TRBD1 (5 bases). This CDR3 has 16 residues. Trimming pared 0 bases from V and 6 bases from J, leaving 18 bases between. CDR1 is SGDLS and CDR2 is YYNGEE in the germline V gene. Here the CDR3 reads CASSVEGRQGMDGYTF. The CDR3 DNA reads TGTGCCAGCAGCGTAGAGGGGCGGCAGGGAATGGATGGCTACACCTTC.

V is TRBV28 and J is TRBJ1-5; tentatively, D is TRBD1 (5 bases). This CDR3 spans 20 amino acids. Germline loops: CDR1 MDHEN, CDR2 SYDVKM. The V and J ends lost 6 bases and 3 bases respectively, with 30 bases between them. CDR3 in amino acids: CASRNLPVLVRRVYNQPQHF. Written as DNA, the CDR3 is TGTGCCAGCAGAAACCTCCCGGTCCTGGTCCGCAGGGTTTACAATCAGCCCCAGCATTTT.

CDR3 sequence: CASSERARTSGTTDTQYF. The CDR3 region has the DNA TGTGCCAGCAGTGAGCGCGCGCGGACTAGCGGGACCACAGATACGCAGTATTTT. This chain links TRBV2 with TRBJ2-3; TRBD2 matches 12 bases. CDR1 SNHLY and CDR2 FYNNEI come from the germline V gene. V lost 3 bases and J lost 2; bases outside the gene matches: 9. The CDR3 runs to 18 residues.

The chain has TRBV19 and TRBJ1-4; D is perhaps TRBD1 (5 bases). This CDR3 comprises 14 residues. From germline, CDR1 is LNHDA and CDR2 SQIVND (reference sequence). The ends were cut back, 6 bases at V and 0 bases at J, with 8 bases in the middle. The CDR3 here is CASRDTATNEKLFF. The CDR3 DNA reads TGTGCCAGTAGGGACACTGCAACTAATGAAAAACTGTTTTTT.

The chain combines TRBV5-1 with TRBJ2-1; possible D gene TRBD1, 5 bases. The V and J ends lost 2 bases and 2 bases respectively, with 14 bases between them. The CDR3 consists of 16 residues. Germline values: CDR1 SGHRS, CDR2 YFSETQ. CDR3 in amino acids: CASSFQGEGTYNEQFF. CDR3 DNA: TGCGCCAGCAGCTTCCAGGGCGAAGGAACCTACAATGAGCAGTTCTTC.